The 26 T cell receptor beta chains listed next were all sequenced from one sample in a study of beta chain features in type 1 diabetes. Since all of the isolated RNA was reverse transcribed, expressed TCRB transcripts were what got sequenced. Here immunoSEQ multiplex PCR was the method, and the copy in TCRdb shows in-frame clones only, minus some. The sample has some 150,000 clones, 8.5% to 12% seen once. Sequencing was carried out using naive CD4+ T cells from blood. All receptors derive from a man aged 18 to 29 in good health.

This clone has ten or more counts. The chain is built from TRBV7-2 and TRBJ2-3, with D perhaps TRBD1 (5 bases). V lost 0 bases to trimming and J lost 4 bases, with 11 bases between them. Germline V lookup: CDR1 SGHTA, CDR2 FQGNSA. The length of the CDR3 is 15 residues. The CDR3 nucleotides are TGTGCCAGCAGCTTAGCGCTAAGGGGTGCAGATACGCAGTATTTT. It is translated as CASSLALRGADTQYF. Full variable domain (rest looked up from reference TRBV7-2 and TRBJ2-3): GAGVSQSPSNKVTEKGKDVELRCDPISGHTALYWYRQSLGQGLEFLIYFQGNSAPDKSGLPSDRFSAERTGGSVSTLTIQRTQQEDSAVYLCASSLALRGADTQYFGPGTRLTVL.

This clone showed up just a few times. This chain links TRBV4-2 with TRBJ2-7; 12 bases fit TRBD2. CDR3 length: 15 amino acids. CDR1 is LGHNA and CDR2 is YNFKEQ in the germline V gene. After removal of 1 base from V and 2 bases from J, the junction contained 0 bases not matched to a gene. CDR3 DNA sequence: TGTGCCAGCAGCCAAGGGACTAGCGGGACCTACGAGCAGTACTTC. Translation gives CASSQGTSGTYEQYF.

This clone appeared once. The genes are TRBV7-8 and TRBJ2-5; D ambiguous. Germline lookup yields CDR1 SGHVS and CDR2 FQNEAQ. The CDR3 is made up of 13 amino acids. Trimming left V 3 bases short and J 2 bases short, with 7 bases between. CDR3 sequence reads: CASSFGRQETQYF. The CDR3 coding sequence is TGTGCCAGCAGCTTTGGCAGACAAGAGACCCAGTACTTC.

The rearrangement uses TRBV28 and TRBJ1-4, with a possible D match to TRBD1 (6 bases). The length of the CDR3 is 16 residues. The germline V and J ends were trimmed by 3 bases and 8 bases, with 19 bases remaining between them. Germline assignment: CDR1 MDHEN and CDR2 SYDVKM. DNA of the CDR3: TGTGCCAGCAGTTTTGTGAGGGACACCCTGGGGGAAAAACTGTTTTTT. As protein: CASSFVRDTLGEKLFF.

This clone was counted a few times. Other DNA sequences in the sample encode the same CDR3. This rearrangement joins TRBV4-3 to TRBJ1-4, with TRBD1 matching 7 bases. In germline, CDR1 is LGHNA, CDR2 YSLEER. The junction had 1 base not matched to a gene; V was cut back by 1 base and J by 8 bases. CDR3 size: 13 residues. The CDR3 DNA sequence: TGCGCCAGCAGCCAAGGGACAGGAGAAAAACTGTTTTTT. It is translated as CASSQGTGEKLFF.

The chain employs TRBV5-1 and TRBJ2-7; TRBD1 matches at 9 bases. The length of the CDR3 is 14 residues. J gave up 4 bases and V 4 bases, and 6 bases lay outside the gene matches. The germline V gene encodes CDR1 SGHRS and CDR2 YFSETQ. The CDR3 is CASSLRDRVYEQYF. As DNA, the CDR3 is TGCGCCAGCAGCCTTCGGGACAGGGTTTACGAGCAGTACTTC.

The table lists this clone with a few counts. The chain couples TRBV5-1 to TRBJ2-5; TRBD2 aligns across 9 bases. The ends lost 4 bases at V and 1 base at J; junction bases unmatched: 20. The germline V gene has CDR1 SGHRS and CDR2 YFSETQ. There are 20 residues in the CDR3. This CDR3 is CASSRAGGGAPITGQETQYF. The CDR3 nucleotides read TGCGCCAGCAGCCGGGCTGGCGGGGGGGCCCCTATTACTGGCCAAGAGACCCAGTACTTC.

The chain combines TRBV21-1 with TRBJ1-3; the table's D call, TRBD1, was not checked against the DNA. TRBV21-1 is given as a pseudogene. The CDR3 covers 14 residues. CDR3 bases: TGTGCCAGCAGTACAGTCAACTCTGGAAACACCATATATTTT. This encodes CASSTVNSGNTIYF.

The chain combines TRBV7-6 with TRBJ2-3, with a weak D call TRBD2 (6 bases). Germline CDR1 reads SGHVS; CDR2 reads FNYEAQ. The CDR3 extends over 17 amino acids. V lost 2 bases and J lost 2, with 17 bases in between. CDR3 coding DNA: TGTGCCAGCAGCTTATGGTCTGGCGGGGTGTACACAGATACGCAGTATTTT. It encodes CASSLWSGGVYTDTQYF. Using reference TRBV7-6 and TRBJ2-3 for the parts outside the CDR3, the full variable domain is GAGVSQSPRYKVTKRGQDVALRCDPISGHVSLYWYRQALGQGPEFLTYFNYEAQQDKSGLPNDRFSAERPEGSISTLTIQRTEQRDSAMYRCASSLWSGGVYTDTQYFGPGTRLTVL.

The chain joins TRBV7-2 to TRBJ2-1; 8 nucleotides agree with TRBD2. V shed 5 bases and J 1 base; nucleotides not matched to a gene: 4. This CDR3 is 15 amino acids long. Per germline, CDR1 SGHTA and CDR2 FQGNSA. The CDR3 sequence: CASSQAGASYNEQFF. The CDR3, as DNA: TGTGCCAGCAGCCAAGCGGGAGCATCCTACAATGAGCAGTTCTTC.

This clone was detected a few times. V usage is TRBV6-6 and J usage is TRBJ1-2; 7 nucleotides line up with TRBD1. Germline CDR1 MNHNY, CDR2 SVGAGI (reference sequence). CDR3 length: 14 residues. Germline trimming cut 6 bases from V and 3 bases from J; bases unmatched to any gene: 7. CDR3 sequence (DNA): TGTGCCAGCAGATCTACAGGGGTACACTATGGCTACACCTTC. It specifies CASRSTGVHYGYTF.

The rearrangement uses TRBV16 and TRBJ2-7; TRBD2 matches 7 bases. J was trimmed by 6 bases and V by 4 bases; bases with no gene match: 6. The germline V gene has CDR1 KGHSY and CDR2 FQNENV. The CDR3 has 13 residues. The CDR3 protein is CASSPLGGTEQYF. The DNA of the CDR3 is TGTGCCAGCAGCCCCCTGGGGGGGACCGAGCAGTACTTC.

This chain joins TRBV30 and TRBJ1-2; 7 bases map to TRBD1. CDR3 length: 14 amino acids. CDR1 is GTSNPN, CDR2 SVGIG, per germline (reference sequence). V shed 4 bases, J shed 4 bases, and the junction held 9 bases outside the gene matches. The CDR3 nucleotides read TGTGCCTGGAAGCCAACAGGGGTCTTCTATGGCTACACCTTC. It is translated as CAWKPTGVFYGYTF.

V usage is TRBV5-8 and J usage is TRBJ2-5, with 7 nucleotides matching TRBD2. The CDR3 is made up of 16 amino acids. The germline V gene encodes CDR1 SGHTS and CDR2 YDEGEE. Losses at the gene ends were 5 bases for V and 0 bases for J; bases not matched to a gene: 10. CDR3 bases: TGTGCCAGCAGTCTAAAGCGGGGCCTGTACCAAGAGACCCAGTACTTC. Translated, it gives CASSLKRGLYQETQYF.

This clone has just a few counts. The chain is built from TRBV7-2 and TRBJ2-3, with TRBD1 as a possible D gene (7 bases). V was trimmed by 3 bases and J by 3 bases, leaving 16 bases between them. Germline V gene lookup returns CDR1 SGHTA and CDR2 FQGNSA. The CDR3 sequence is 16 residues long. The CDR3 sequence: CASSLRRAGGTDTQYF. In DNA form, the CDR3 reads TGTGCCAGCAGCTTGCGGAGGGCAGGGGGAACAGATACGCAGTATTTT.

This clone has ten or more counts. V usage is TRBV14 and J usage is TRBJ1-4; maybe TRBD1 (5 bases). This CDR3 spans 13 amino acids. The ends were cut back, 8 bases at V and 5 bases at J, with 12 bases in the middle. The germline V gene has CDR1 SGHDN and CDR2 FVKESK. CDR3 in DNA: TGTGCCAGCTCACCAGGGATAAATGAAAAACTGTTTTTT. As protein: CASSPGINEKLFF.

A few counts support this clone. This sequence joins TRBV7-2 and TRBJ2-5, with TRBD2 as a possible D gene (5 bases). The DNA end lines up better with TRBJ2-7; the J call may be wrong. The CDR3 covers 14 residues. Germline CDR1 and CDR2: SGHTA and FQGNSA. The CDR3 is CASSPQPGNYEQYF. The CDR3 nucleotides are TGTGCCAGCAGCCCACAGCCGGGGAACTACGAGCAGTACTTC.

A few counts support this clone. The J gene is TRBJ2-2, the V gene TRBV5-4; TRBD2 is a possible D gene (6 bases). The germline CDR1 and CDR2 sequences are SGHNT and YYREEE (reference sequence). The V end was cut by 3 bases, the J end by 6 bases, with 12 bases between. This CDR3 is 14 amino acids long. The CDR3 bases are TGTGCCAGCAGCTGGGAGACGGGGGCCGGGGAGCTGTTTTTT. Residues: CASSWETGAGELFF. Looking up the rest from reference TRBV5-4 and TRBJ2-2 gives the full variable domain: ETGVTQSPTHLIKTRGQQVTLRCSSQSGHNTVSWYQQALGQGPQFIFQYYREEENGRGNFPPRFSGLQFPNYSSELNVNALELDDSALYLCASSWETGAGELFFGEGSRLTVL.

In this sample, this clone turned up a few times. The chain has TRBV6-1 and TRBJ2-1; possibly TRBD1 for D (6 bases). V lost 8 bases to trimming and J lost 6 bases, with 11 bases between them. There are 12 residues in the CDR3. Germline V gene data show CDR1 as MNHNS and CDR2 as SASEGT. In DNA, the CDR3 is TGTGCCAGCGCGACAGGAGCCAATGAGCAGTTCTTC. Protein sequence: CASATGANEQFF.

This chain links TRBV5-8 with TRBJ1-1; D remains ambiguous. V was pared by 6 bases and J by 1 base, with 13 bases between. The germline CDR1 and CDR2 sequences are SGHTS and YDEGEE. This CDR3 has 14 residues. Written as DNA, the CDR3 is TGTGCCAGCAACCACGGGTGGAAGAACACTGAAGCTTTCTTT. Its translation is CASNHGWKNTEAFF.

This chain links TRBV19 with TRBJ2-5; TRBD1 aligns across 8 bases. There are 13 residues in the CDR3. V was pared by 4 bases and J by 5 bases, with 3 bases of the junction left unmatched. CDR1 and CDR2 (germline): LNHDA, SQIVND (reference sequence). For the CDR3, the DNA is TGTGCCAGTAGTACGACAGGGGTCGAGACCCAGTACTTC. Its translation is CASSTTGVETQYF.

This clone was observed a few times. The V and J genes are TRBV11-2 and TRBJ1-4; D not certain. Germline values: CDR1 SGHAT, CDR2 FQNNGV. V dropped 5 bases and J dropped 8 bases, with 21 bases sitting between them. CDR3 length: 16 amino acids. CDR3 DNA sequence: TGTGCCAGCAGCCCAAGCATTTGGGCTCGGAGGGAAAAACTGTTTTTT. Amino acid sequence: CASSPSIWARREKLFF.

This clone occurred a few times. CDR3 sequence reads: CASSQDTRQTQYF. The CDR3 DNA reads TGCGCCAGCAGCCAAGATACCAGACAGACGCAGTATTTT. The chain combines TRBV4-3 with TRBJ2-3, with D tentatively TRBD1 (5 bases). V gave up 0 bases and J gave up 9 bases, with 10 bases separating them. The CDR3 extends over 13 amino acids. Germline V gene sequence: CDR1 LGHNA, CDR2 YSLEER.

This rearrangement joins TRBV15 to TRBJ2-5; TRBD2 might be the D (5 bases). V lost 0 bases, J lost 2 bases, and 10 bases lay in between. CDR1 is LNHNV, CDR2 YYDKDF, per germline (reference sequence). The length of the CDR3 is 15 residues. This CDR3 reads CATSRDRLAQETQYF. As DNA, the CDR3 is TGTGCCACCAGCAGAGATCGGCTAGCTCAAGAGACCCAGTACTTC.

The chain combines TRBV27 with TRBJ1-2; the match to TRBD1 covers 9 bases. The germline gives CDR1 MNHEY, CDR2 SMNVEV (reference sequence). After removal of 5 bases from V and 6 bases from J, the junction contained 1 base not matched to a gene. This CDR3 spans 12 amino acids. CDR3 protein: CASSGTGNGYTF. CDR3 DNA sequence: TGTGCCAGCAGTGGGACAGGGAATGGCTACACCTTC.

This CDR3 reads CASTTSGGSYEQYF. The CDR3 DNA is TGTGCCAGCACCACTAGCGGCGGCTCCTACGAGCAGTACTTC. The chain combines TRBV7-9 with TRBJ2-5; 8 bases are a match to TRBD2. The closer fit of TRBJ2-7 to the DNA end suggests the J call may be wrong. This CDR3 contains 14 residues. The germline V gene has CDR1 SEHNR and CDR2 FQNEAQ (reference sequence).